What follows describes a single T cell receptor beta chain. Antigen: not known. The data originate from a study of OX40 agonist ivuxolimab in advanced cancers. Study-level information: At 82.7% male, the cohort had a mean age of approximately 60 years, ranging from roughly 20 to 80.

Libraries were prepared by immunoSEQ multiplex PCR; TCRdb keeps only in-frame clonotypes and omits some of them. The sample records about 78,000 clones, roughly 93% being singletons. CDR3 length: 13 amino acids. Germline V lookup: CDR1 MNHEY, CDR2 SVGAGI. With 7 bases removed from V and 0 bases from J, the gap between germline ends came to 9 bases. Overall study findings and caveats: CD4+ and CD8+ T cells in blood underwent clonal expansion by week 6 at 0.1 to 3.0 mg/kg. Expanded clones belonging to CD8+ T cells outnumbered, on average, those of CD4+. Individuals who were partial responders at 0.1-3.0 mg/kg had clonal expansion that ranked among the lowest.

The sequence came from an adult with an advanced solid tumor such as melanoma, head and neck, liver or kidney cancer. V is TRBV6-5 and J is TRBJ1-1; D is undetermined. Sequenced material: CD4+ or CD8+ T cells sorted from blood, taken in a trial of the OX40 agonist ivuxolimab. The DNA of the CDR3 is TGTGCCAGCAACCCCGGGATGAACACTGAAGCTTTCTTT. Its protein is CASNPGMNTEAFF.